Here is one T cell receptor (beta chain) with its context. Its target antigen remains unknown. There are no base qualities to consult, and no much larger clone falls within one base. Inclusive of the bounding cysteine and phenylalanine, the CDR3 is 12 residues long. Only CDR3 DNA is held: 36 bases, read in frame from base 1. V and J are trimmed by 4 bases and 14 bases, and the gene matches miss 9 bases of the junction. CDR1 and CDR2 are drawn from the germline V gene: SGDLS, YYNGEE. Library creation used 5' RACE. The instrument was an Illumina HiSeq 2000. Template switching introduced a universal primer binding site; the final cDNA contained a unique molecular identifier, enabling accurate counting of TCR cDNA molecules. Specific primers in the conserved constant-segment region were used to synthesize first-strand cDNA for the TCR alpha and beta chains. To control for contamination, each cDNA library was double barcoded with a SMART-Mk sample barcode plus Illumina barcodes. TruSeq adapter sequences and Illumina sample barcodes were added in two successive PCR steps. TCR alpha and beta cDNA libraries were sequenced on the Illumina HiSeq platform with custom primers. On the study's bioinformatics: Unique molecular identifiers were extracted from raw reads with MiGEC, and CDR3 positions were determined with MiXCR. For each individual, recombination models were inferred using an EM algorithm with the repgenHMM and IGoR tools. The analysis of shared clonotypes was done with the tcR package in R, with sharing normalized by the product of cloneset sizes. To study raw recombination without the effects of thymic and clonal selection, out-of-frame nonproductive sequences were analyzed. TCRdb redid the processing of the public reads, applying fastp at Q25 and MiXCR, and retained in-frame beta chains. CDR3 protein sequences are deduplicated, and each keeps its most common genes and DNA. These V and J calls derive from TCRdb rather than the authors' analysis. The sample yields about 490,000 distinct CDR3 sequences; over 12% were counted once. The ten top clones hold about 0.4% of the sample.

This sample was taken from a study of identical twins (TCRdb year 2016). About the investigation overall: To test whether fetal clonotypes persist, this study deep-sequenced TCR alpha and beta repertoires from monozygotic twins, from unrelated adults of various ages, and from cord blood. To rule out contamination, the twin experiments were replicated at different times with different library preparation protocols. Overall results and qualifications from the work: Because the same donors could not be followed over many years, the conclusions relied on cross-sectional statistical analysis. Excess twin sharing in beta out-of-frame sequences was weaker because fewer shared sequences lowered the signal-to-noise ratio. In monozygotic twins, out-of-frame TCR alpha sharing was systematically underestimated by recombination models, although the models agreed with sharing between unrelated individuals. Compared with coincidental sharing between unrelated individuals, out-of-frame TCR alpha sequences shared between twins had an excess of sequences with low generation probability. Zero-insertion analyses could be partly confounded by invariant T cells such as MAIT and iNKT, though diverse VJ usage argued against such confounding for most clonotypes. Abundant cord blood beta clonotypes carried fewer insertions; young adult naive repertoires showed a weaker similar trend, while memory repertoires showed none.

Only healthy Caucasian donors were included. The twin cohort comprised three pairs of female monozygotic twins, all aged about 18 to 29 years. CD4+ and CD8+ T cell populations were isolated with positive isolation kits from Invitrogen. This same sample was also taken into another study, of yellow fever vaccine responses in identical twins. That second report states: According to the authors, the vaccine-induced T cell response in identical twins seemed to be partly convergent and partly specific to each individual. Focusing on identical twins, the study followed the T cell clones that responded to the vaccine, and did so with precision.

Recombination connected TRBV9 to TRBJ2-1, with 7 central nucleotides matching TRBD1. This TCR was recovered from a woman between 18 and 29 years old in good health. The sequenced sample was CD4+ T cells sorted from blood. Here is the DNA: TGTGCCAGCAGCACCCCGGGACAGATTGAGTTCTTC. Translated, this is CASSTPGQIEFF.